The TCR beta chain under discussion was sequenced for a study of cytomegalovirus exposure and HLA in healthy donors. At the level of the study: Early released data comprised about 85 million unique TCRs from HLA-typed donors. Study-wide points: A list of approximately 160 TCR beta chains associated with cytomegalovirus was given.

CDR3 length: 13 residues. The germline V gene has CDR1 MNHEY and CDR2 SMNVEV (reference sequence). V lost 6 bases to trimming and J lost 0 bases; unmatched junction nucleotides: 2. About this clone itself: The antigen is not known.

These donors, healthy bone marrow donors, were studied. The primer mix had 60 Vbeta and 13 Jbeta primers. The table came from immunoSEQ multiplex PCR; TCRdb's copy has only in-frame clones and leaves some out. The sample lists 150,000 or so clones; 60% to 85% were seen once. The chain joins TRBV27 to TRBJ2-7, with 7 bases fitting TRBD2. The source of this sequence is a woman aged 45-65 years in good health and CMV-seropositive. What was sequenced was PBMCs. The CDR3 spells CASRLAASYEQYF. CDR3 in DNA: TGTGCCAGCAGGCTAGCGGCCTCCTACGAGCAGTACTTC.